This is a list of T cell receptor beta chains from one sample in a study of cytomegalovirus exposure and HLA in healthy donors. Some clones are missing from TCRdb's copy, which holds only in-frame ones; the method was immunoSEQ multiplex PCR. The table lists over 150,000 clones, roughly 80% of them singletons. Sample: PBMCs. These TCRs come from a man between 25 and 39 years old in good health and CMV-seronegative. The CDR3 runs from the conserved cysteine through the conserved F or W. D genes are given only for firm matches. Part of the rows lack a size; the others show once, few, many or a class for expanded clones.

13 NA NA TRBJ1-2 TRBV7-8 TGTGCCAGCAGCTTAGGCCAGGACTATGGCTACACCTTC CASSLGQDYGYTF
15 NA TRBD1 TRBJ1-4 TRBV19 TGTGCCAGTAGCACCTGGGACAGGCATAATGAAAAACTGTTTTTT CASSTWDRHNEKLFF
16 NA TRBD1 TRBJ2-7 TRBV28 TGTGCCAGCAGTTTCCCTGGGACAGGGGCGTTCTACGAGCAGTACTTC CASSFPGTGAFYEQYF
14 NA TRBD1 TRBJ2-7 TRBV19 TGTGCCAGTAAGGGGGCCGTTCCCTCCTACGAGCAGTACTTC CASKGAVPSYEQYF
13 NA NA TRBJ1-2 TRBV19 TGTGCCAGTAGTACGGTTCCATCCTATGGCTACACCTTC CASSTVPSYGYTF
17 NA TRBD1 TRBJ2-6 TRBV4-2 TGTGCCAGCAGCCAAGCCCAGACAGGGGGCGGGGCCAACGTCCTGACTTTC CASSQAQTGGGANVLTF
14 NA TRBD2 TRBJ2-7 TRBV28 TGTGCCAGCAGGGGACTAGCGGGACCTTACGAGCAGTACTTC CASRGLAGPYEQYF
12 few NA TRBJ1-1 TRBV7-9 TGTGCCAGCAGCTTAGGCAGGGAGGGGGCTTTCTTT CASSLGREGAFF
11 once NA TRBJ1-1 TRBV5-6 TGTGCCAGCACGCGGGACGGTGAAGCTTTCTTT CASTRDGEAFF
15 NA NA TRBJ2-7 TRBV7-9 TGTGCCAGCAGCTTAGACGTGGGGCTGTCCTGCGAGCAGTACTTC CASSLDVGLSCEQYF
15 NA NA TRBJ2-1 TRBV5-1 TGCGCCAGCAGCTTGGACAGGGCAAGGGGCAATGAGCAGTTCTTC CASSLDRARGNEQFF
11 NA NA TRBJ1-4 TRBV10-1 TGCGCCAGCAAAAGGAGGAGTCTGTCGCCGTTT CASKRRSLSPF
12 NA NA TRBJ1-2 TRBV28 TGTGCCAGCACCGAAAGGGGGTCCGGTGGCACCTTC CASTERGSGGTF
16 NA NA TRBJ2-7 TRBV6-5 TGTGCCAGCAGTTACTCGGTGGGCAGGCTGACCTACGAGCAGTACTTC CASSYSVGRLTYEQYF
16 NA TRBD2 TRBJ2-5 TRBV7-9 TGTGCCAGCAGCATGCCCCCTAGCGGGAGAGCGGAGACCCAGTACTTC CASSMPPSGRAETQYF
13 NA NA TRBJ1-1 TRBV11-2 TGTGCCAGCAGCTTAGACTTGGGCGTAAAAGCTTTCTTT CASSLDLGVKAFF
16 NA TRBD2 TRBJ2-7 TRBV11-1 TGTGCCAGCAGCTTAGGACTAGCGGGGGCCACCTACGAGCAGTACTTC CASSLGLAGATYEQYF
15 NA NA TRBJ2-7 TRBV9 TGTGCCAGCAGCGTAGCTCCAGGGTCCTCCCGCGAGCAGTACTTC CASSVAPGSSREQYF
12 NA NA TRBJ1-5 TRBV28 TGTGCCAGCACCCCCCTTAATCAGCCCCAGCATTTT CASTPLNQPQHF
16 NA TRBD2 TRBJ2-5 TRBV7-7 TGTGCCAGCAGCCAACGACTAGCGGGGGGGAAAGAGACCCAGTACTTC CASSQRLAGGKETQYF
15 few NA TRBJ1-3 TRBV7-2 TGTGCCAGCAGCTTAATTGTAGGAGATGGAAACACCATATATTTT CASSLIVGDGNTIYF
12 NA NA TRBJ2-1 TRBV19 TGTGCCAGTAGTCCTCGCCGAGATGAGCAGTTCTTC CASSPRRDEQFF
14 NA NA TRBJ2-1 TRBV10-3 TGTGCCATCAGTGAGCTAGCCCCCTACAATGAGCAGTTCTTC CAISELAPYNEQFF
16 NA NA TRBJ2-1 TRBV10-3 TGTGCCATCAGTGAGAAGCGGCAGCCGGGGGTCAATGAGCAGTTCTTC CAISEKRQPGVNEQFF